Listed below are T cell receptor beta chains from one sample, sequenced in a study of CD8+ T cells in alopecia areata. Assay: immunoSEQ multiplex PCR; the TCRdb copy retains only in-frame clones and omits some. The table records roughly 76,000 clones, 29% of them present only once. The specimen comprised CD8+ T cells sorted from blood, sampled at week 4, from a patient treated with tofacitinib. The receptors shown here come from a human donor with alopecia areata. The CDR3 runs from the conserved cysteine through the conserved F or W. The D gene is left open where the match is weak. A clone size is listed for some rows: how often the clone was seen (once, few, many), or a class if it is expanded.

j_call d_call cdr3_length clone_size v_call cdr3_nt cdr3_aa
TRBJ2-5 TRBD2 16 once TRBV30 TGTGCCTGGGAGTCCGGGACTAGCGGGAGTTTGGAGACCCAGTACTTC CAWESGTSGSLETQYF
TRBJ2-5 . 15 few TRBV5-6 TGTGCCAGCAGCTTGTGGACGAGGAGATTCGAGACCCAGTACTTC CASSLWTRRFETQYF
TRBJ2-7 TRBD2 18 . TRBV27 TGTGCCAGCAGCTCGAGGGGCGTAGGGCGGGAGAACCCCTACGAGCAGTACTTC CASSSRGVGRENPYEQYF
TRBJ1-2 TRBD1 12 . TRBV27 TGTGCCAGCAGTCCTTACAGGGGGTGGTACACCTTC CASSPYRGWYTF
TRBJ2-7 TRBD1 11 . TRBV29-1 TGCAGCGTCCTTCAGACAGGGGAACAGTACTTC CSVLQTGEQYF
TRBJ1-1 . 10 . TRBV29-1 TGCAGCGTTGTGCGGGGCGAAGCTTTCTTT CSVVRGEAFF
TRBJ2-1 . 12 . TRBV9 TGTGCCAGCAGCGTGGGAACGCTGGAGCAGTTCTTC CASSVGTLEQFF
TRBJ1-3 . 15 . TRBV29-1 TGCAGCGTCGACCCTACAGGGACCTCTGGAAACACCATATATTTT CSVDPTGTSGNTIYF
TRBJ2-4 . 13 . TRBV29-1 TGCAGCGTTGAACAGGAAGACTATCGAGGGGAGTACTTC CSVEQEDYRGEYF
TRBJ2-6 . 15 . TRBV15 TGTGCCACCAGCACCGGGGGCTCTGGGGCCAACGTCCTGACTTTC CATSTGGSGANVLTF
TRBJ1-2 . 13 . TRBV19 TGTGCCACCGCCGGAGGGAGGGGAGATGGCTACACCTTC CATAGGRGDGYTF
TRBJ1-2 . 15 . TRBV29-1 TGCAGCGTTGAAATGGCAGGGTTACGCGCTTATGGCTACACCTTC CSVEMAGLRAYGYTF
TRBJ1-5 TRBD1 15 . TRBV27 TGTGCCAGCAGTCCTCGGACAGGGTCCATTCAGCCCCAGCATTTT CASSPRTGSIQPQHF
TRBJ2-7 . 14 few TRBV4-1 TGCGCCAGCAGCCGCGGGAAGGTAGGCTACGAGCAGTACTTC CASSRGKVGYEQYF
TRBJ2-7 . 12 . TRBV27 TGTGCCAGCAGTACCAACAGCTACGAGCAGTACTTC CASSTNSYEQYF
TRBJ2-1 TRBD1 16 many TRBV11-3 TGTGCCAGCAGCTCCCCCGGGACAGACCCCTACAATGAGCAGTTCTTC CASSSPGTDPYNEQFF
TRBJ2-5 . 12 . TRBV29-1 TGCAGCGTTATTGGTTACCAAGAGACCCAGTACTTC CSVIGYQETQYF
TRBJ2-7 . 12 . TRBV30 TGTGCCTGGCTCAGGGATACCTACGAGCAGTACTTC CAWLRDTYEQYF
TRBJ2-5 TRBD2 14 . TRBV29-1 TGCAGCGCGAAAGTGGGACTAGCTCCAGAGACCCAGTACTTC CSAKVGLAPETQYF
TRBJ2-7 . 15 . TRBV4-1 TGCGCCAGCAGCCAAACCCGGGACGGATCCTACGAGCAGTACTTC CASSQTRDGSYEQYF
TRBJ2-7 TRBD1 14 few TRBV7-9 TGTGCCAGCAGCTTATGGGACAGCTCCTACGAGCAGTACTTC CASSLWDSSYEQYF
TRBJ2-7 TRBD1 12 . TRBV29-1 TGCAGCGTAAGACAGGGGGGCCACGAGCAGTACTTC CSVRQGGHEQYF
TRBJ1-1 . 13 once TRBV30 TGTGCCTGGAGCAGGACACCGAACACTGAAGCTTTCTTT CAWSRTPNTEAFF
TRBJ1-2 . 13 . TRBV15 TGTGCCACCAGCAGGATAGAACGTGGCGGCTACACCTTC CATSRIERGGYTF
TRBJ2-1 . 14 few TRBV29-1 TGCAGCGTTGAGGGCAGGGAAACCTACAATGAGCAGTTCTTC CSVEGRETYNEQFF
TRBJ2-5 TRBD2 12 few TRBV2 TGTGCCAGCAGTGCCGGCGGGGGGACCCAGTACTTC CASSAGGGTQYF
TRBJ2-5 TRBD2 14 . TRBV27 TGTGCCAGCGGGACTAGCGGGAGGGTAGAGACCCAGTACTTC CASGTSGRVETQYF
TRBJ1-2 . 13 few TRBV4-1 TGCGCCAGCAGCCAAGGGGCCGTCTATGGCTACACCTTC CASSQGAVYGYTF
TRBJ2-7 TRBD2 15 . TRBV28 TGTGCCAGCAGTTCCCCTAGCGGGGGGGCCTACGAGCAGTACTTC CASSSPSGGAYEQYF
TRBJ2-1 TRBD2 16 few TRBV5-1 TGCGCCAGCAGCTTGGTTCCTAGCGGGAGGGCCGGGGAGCAGTTCTTC CASSLVPSGRAGEQFF
TRBJ2-5 . 14 . TRBV28 TGTGCCAGCAGTGACACGGGACCCCAAGAGACCCAGTACTTC CASSDTGPQETQYF
TRBJ1-2 . 14 few TRBV9 TGTGCCAGCAGCGTAGGTTACAGTGACTATGGCTACACCTTC CASSVGYSDYGYTF
TRBJ2-1 . 14 . TRBV30 TGTGCCTCCGGTCAGGGCAGGGTCGACAATGAGCAGTTCTTC CASGQGRVDNEQFF
TRBJ2-2 . 11 . TRBV14 TGTGCCAGCAGCCATTTAAGGGAGCTGTTTTTT CASSHLRELFF
TRBJ2-3 . 13 few TRBV6-5 TGTGCCAGCAACCACGAGCCCACAGATACGCAGTATTTT CASNHEPTDTQYF
TRBJ2-3 . 12 few TRBV29-1 TGCAGCTCGGAGGGGCAGGAGGATACGCAGTATTTT CSSEGQEDTQYF
TRBJ1-2 . 9 few TRBV29-1 TGCAGCGTTCGGGAGGGCTACACCTTC CSVREGYTF
TRBJ1-2 . 14 . TRBV2 TGTGCCAGCAGTCCCACCGGGACGGTGGATGGCTACACCTTC CASSPTGTVDGYTF
TRBJ2-6 . 14 . TRBV6-5 TGTGCCACCCAGCACGGCTCTGGGGCCAACGTCCTGACTTTC CATQHGSGANVLTF
TRBJ1-5 . 13 . TRBV5-1 TGCGCCAGCAGCCCGGATCTAAATCAGCCCCAGCATTTT CASSPDLNQPQHF
TRBJ2-3 TRBD2 15 few TRBV7-2 TGTGCCAGCAGCGAGCTAGCGGGAGGGTTCGATACGCAGTATTTT CASSELAGGFDTQYF
TRBJ1-2 . 14 . TRBV30 TGTGCCTGGAGCGAGAGGCGGAGAGACTATGGCTACACCTTC CAWSERRRDYGYTF
TRBJ2-7 TRBD2 16 few TRBV2 TGTGCCAGCACCTCAAAATGGGGACTAGCGGGAGATGAGCAGTACTTC CASTSKWGLAGDEQYF
TRBJ2-6 . 16 . TRBV5-6 TGTGCCAGCAGCTTGCTACAGACCTCTGGGGCCAACGTCCTGACTTTC CASSLLQTSGANVLTF
TRBJ2-3 TRBD2 17 . TRBV7-2 TGTGCCAGCAGCCCCTGGACTAGCGGGGCCCGCACAGATACGCAGTATTTT CASSPWTSGARTDTQYF
TRBJ2-1 TRBD2 14 few TRBV27 TGTGCCAGCAGTTTATCCCGGGAGGGCAATGAGCAGTTCTTC CASSLSREGNEQFF
TRBJ1-2 . 13 . TRBV29-1 TGCAGCGCCGAGTCAGGGGTCCACTATGGCTACACCTTC CSAESGVHYGYTF
TRBJ2-7 . 14 . TRBV13 TGTGCCAGCAGCTTCGGGACGTCGACCTACGAGCAGTACTTC CASSFGTSTYEQYF
TRBJ2-5 . 14 few TRBV7-9 TGTGCCAGCAGCGGCGGACCGCCCCCGGAGACCCAGTACTTC CASSGGPPPETQYF
TRBJ1-5 . 14 few TRBV7-6 TGTGCCAGCAGCTCGGGGGACGGCAATCAGCCCCAGCATTTT CASSSGDGNQPQHF
TRBJ2-7 TRBD1 15 many TRBV13 TGTGCCAGCAGTGAGATTGGACAGGGGACCTACGAGCAGTACTTC CASSEIGQGTYEQYF
TRBJ2-7 TRBD2 15 few TRBV29-1 TGCAGCGTTGAATCCCCGGCTAGCGGGAGCTACGAGCAGTACTTC CSVESPASGSYEQYF
TRBJ2-5 TRBD2 17 few TRBV29-1 TGCAGCGTGAACGGACTAGCGGGAGAGAAATGGGAAGAGACCCAGTACTTC CSVNGLAGEKWEETQYF
TRBJ2-7 . 13 . TRBV9 TGTGCCAGCAGCGCCTCGGGAGCCTACGAGCAGTACTTC CASSASGAYEQYF